The entry that follows covers one T cell receptor beta chain sequence. The antigen remains unidentified. The source of the sample is a study of a mutant IDH1 vaccine in newly diagnosed glioma. On the study more broadly: Most had both radiotherapy and temozolomide beforehand; others had only one.

Documented time point: baseline, week 1 (first vaccination visit). Noted treatment: pre-vaccination baseline after standard-of-care therapy. The donors had new WHO grade 3 or 4 astrocytomas; these were IDH1-mutant and ATRX-lost. Generated by immunoSEQ multiplex PCR, the TCRdb table keeps only in-frame clones and is missing some. The sample carries about 70,000 clones, over 70% recorded once. The CDR3 is made up of 16 amino acids. Overall study findings and caveats: Pseudoprogression showed no apparent link to changes in top peripheral T cell clonotypes. Under 95% of patients showed vaccine-induced immune responses across multiple MHC alleles.

The clonotype originates from a woman aged 18-29 years with glioma. Some clones in this sample may be carry-over from other donors' samples. The V and J genes are TRBV21-1 and TRBJ1-5; the D segment call TRBD1 is taken from the table without a DNA check. TRBV21-1 is termed a pseudogene. The sequences come from peripheral blood mononuclear cells (PBMCs), collected from a glioma patient treated with radiotherapy, temozolomide or both. The CDR3 DNA reads as TGTGCCAGCAGCATAAAAACGGGACAGGGCAATCAGCCCCAGCATTTT. Encoded protein: CASSIKTGQGNQPQHF.